The entry below describes one T cell receptor (beta chain). The assay was immunoSEQ multiplex PCR, and TCRdb's table has in-frame clones only and misses some. The profile shows about 1.5 million clones, nearly 99% of them singletons. This record belongs to a study of shared clonotypes between healthy human individuals. The CDR3 has 18 residues. CDR1 and CDR2 (germline): SGHKS, YYEKEE (reference sequence). Trimming shortened V by 4 bases and J by 1 base, and 20 bases separated the two germline ends. The genes are TRBV5-5 and TRBJ2-2, with D perhaps TRBD1 or TRBD2 (5 bases each). Sequencing was carried out using naive CD4+ T cells sorted from blood. The subset denotes: CD45RA+ positively selected. The sequence came from a man between 25 and 39 years old in good health. CDR3 sequence (DNA): TGTGCCAGCAGCCCTACCCGACTTGGGGGAGAGAACACCGGGGAGCTGTTTTTT. Translating gives CASSPTRLGGENTGELFF.